This T cell receptor beta chain was found in a study of identical twins (dated by TCRdb to about 2016). Broadly, across the study: TCR alpha and beta repertoires from monozygotic twins, unrelated adults of various ages and cord blood were deep-sequenced to test whether fetal clonotypes persist. Replicate twin experiments were performed at different times using different library preparation protocols to rule out contamination.

This clonotype has only a few counts. Its cognate antigen has yet to be identified. Base qualities are not recorded, but no much larger clone differs from it by a single base. The paper as a whole reports these results and caveats: In monozygotic twins, recombination models systematically underestimated out-of-frame TCR alpha sharing, but the models matched the sharing seen between unrelated individuals. Excess twin sharing in beta out-of-frame sequences was weaker because fewer shared sequences lowered the signal-to-noise ratio. Because the same donors could not be followed over many years, the conclusions relied on cross-sectional statistical analysis. Fewer insertions were carried by abundant cord blood beta clonotypes; a weaker similar trend was observed in young adult naive repertoires, while no such trend was observed in memory repertoires. Compared with coincidental sharing between unrelated individuals, out-of-frame TCR alpha sequences shared between twins showed an excess of sequences with low generation probability. Invariant T cells such as MAIT and iNKT could partly confound zero-insertion analyses, though diverse VJ usage argued against this for most clonotypes.

Every donor in the study was a healthy Caucasian. Three pairs of female monozygotic twins, all aged 18 to 29 years, were included in the twin cohort. Positive isolation kits from Invitrogen were used to isolate the CD4+ and CD8+ T cell populations. Library method: 5' RACE. The sequencer was an Illumina HiSeq 2000. A universal primer binding site was added through template switching, and the final cDNA carried a unique molecular identifier so that TCR cDNA molecules could be counted accurately. Specific primers in the conserved constant-segment region were used to synthesize first-strand cDNA for the TCR alpha and beta chains. To control for contamination, every cDNA library was double barcoded, receiving both a SMART-Mk sample barcode and Illumina barcodes. TruSeq adapter sequences, together with Illumina sample barcodes, were added in two successive PCR steps. TCR alpha and beta cDNA libraries were sequenced on the Illumina HiSeq platform with custom primers. Per the authors' processing: MiGEC processed the raw reads to extract unique molecular identifiers, while MiXCR was used to determine the CDR3 positions. Recombination models were inferred per individual with the repgenHMM and IGoR tools using an EM algorithm. Shared clonotype analysis was performed with the tcR package in R, normalizing sharing by the product of cloneset sizes. To study raw recombination free of thymic and clonal selection effects, out-of-frame nonproductive sequences were analyzed. TCRdb ran its own pipeline on the public reads, namely fastp trimming at Q25 and MiXCR clone calling, and kept in-frame beta chains. Each CDR3 protein gets just one entry, which takes the most common genes and DNA from the rows behind it. The V and J calls shown here were made by TCRdb, not taken from the authors' results. Present in this sample are about 460,000 distinct CDR3 sequences, approximately 15% of which were seen just once. Approximately 0.52% of the sample rests with the top ten.

In addition, the sample was reused for a study of yellow fever vaccine responses in identical twins. Reported in the second study: The T cell response to vaccination in identical twins was reported by the authors to appear partly convergent and partly personalized. Focusing on identical twins, the study followed the T cell clones that responded to the vaccine, and did so with precision.

This clonotype originated in a woman younger than 30 in good health. The sequenced sample consisted of CD4+ T cells sorted from blood.

Read as DNA, the sequence is TGTGCCAGCAGCCTTATAGGACAGGGGGCGGGAGAGACCCAGTACTTC. This codes for CASSLIGQGAGETQYF. The V and J genes are TRBV7-2 and TRBJ2-5, with TRBD1 matching 11 junction bases. CDR1 and CDR2 are read off the germline V gene as SGHTA and FQGNSA. Unmatched junction bases come to 9, with V trimmed by 5 bases and J by 4 bases. From the cysteine through the phenylalanine, the CDR3 covers 16 amino acids. Only the CDR3 DNA is retained, 48 bases long and in frame from the first base.